Here is one TCR beta chain with its context. This clonotype was recorded at least ten times. No antigen is known for it. No much larger clonotype is one base removed from it; base qualities were not supplied. Receptors were amplified or captured by RACE. The instrument was a NextSeq 500. During library preparation, unique molecular identifiers were attached to individual cDNA molecules so that TCRs could be counted quantitatively and reproducibly. From each blood RNA sample, both TCR alpha and TCR beta chains were sequenced. As for the original processing: The median number of TCRs per sample was roughly 94,000, ranging from about 23,224 to 700,000. V, J and CDR3 annotation of the TCR reads was carried out using the Decombinator software suite. To make PS versus PT1 abundance plots, every sample was subsampled to the same number of TCRs (28,000). Expanded TCRs were defined as absent before sensitization and observed at least eight times at the 2-week time point. TCRdb ran its own pipeline on the public reads, namely fastp trimming at Q25 and MiXCR clone calling, and kept in-frame beta chains. Rows with a matching CDR3 protein are joined into one entry that keeps the most common DNA and genes. The V and J calls, along with clone size, are taken from TCRdb and not from the paper's own processing. The sample table contains 120,000 or so distinct CDR3 sequences; only one count was recorded for roughly 12% of them. Jointly, the top ten make up over 2% of the sample.

Trimming takes 4 bases from V and 0 bases from J, and the germline ends sit 10 bases apart. The CDR1 and CDR2 encoded by the germline V gene (reference sequence) are SEHNR and FQNEAQ. Its CDR3 holds 14 amino acids, cysteine through phenylalanine. Here the CDR3 DNA is all that survives: 42 bases in frame from base 1. This sample's time point label indicates: patch test 3, about 24 weeks after DPC sensitization. In light of the paper, this sample's treatment or condition label describes: therapeutic diphenylcyclopropenone sensitization with weekly scalp DPC. Blood at each patch-test visit was drawn before the patch test was applied. Eligible patients were aged 18 to 70, diagnosed with alopecia, deemed suitable for DPC therapy, and excluded if pregnant. Total RNA was extracted from unfractionated whole blood that had been collected in Tempus Blood RNA tubes. This record belongs to a study of human T cells and chemical hapten exposure (dated by TCRdb to the early 2020s). The study in broad terms: For sensitization, 2% DPC in acetone was applied to a 2 cm by 2 cm area of upper inner arm skin. Throughout the study period of around 24 weeks, patients also received therapeutic DPC doses to the scalp every week. Patch tests used Finn chambers with 0.01% DPC on the upper back, scored after 6 days by International Contact Dermatitis Research Group standards. The mostly female patient cohort included alopecia areata with under or over 50% scalp involvement, alopecia totalis and alopecia universalis. Libraries were pooled for sequencing, and variation in per-sample TCR yields was attributed mainly to small differences in library volumes within the pool. This study followed changes in the peripheral blood TCR repertoire in vivo during primary and secondary sensitization of alopecia patients to the hapten diphenylcyclopropenone (DPC). Blood was sampled from patients pre-sensitization (week 0) and at 2, 6 and about 24 weeks after DPC sensitization. Blood for TCR sequencing was provided by twenty-nine alopecia patients at one to four time points (pre-sensitization, 2, 6 and 24 weeks). On the study overall, not on this receptor specifically: Alopecia, a presumed autoimmune disease, was present in all patients, so the immune response of the patients might differ from that of healthy individuals. After repeated subsampling, the strength of the expansion versus patch-test correlation and the threshold at which it became significant changed. Expanded TCRs formed significantly more large CDR3 similarity clusters than pre-sensitization or healthy control sets, consistent with antigen-driven responses. Patch test score correlated positively with the number of PT1 expanded TCRs, reaching significance at thresholds 8, 16 and 32 but not at 4. DPC sensitization did not change the number of TCRs with a frequency above 1 in 1000, and there was no evidence of changes in global repertoire structure.

Recombination joined TRBV7-9 with TRBJ2-7, with a tentative D gene TRBD2 over 5 matching bases. The source of this sequence is a woman aged 45-60 years with alopecia areata. Some clones in this sample may be carry-over from other donors' samples. The sample consisted of whole blood, taken in connection with sensitization to the hapten diphenylcyclopropenone (DPC). The nucleotides read TGTGCCAGCAGCTCGCCTAGCAACTCCTACGAGCAGTACTTC. It specifies CASSSPSNSYEQYF.